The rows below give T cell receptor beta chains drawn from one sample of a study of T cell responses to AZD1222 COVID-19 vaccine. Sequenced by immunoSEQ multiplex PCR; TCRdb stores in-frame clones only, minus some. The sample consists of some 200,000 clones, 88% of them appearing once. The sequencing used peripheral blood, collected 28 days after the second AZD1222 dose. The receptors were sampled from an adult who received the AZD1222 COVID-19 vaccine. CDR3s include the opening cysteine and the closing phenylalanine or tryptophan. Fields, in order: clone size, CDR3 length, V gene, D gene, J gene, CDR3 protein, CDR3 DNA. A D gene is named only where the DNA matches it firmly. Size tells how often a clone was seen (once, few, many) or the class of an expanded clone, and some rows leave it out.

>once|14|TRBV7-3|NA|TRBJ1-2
CASSLTAGPGGYTF
TGTGCCAGCAGCTTAACGGCGGGCCCGGGAGGCTACACCTTC
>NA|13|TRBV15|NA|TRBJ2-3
CATSSHRLDTQYF
TGTGCCACCAGCTCTCACCGACTCGATACGCAGTATTTT
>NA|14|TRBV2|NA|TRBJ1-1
CASREGEGSTEAFF
TGTGCCAGCAGGGAGGGGGAGGGTAGCACTGAAGCTTTCTTT
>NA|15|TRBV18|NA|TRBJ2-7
CASLPSRDVSYEQYF
TGTGCCAGCTTACCCTCCAGGGACGTCTCCTACGAGCAGTACTTC
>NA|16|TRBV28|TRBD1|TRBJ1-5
CASSLLPRGIGQPQHF
TGTGCCAGCAGTTTACTTCCCAGGGGGATTGGTCAGCCCCAGCATTTT
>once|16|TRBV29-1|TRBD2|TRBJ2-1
CSVYQLAGGLYNEQFF
TGCAGCGTGTACCAATTAGCGGGAGGACTTTACAATGAGCAGTTCTTC
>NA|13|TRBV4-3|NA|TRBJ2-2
CASSQESVGELFF
TGCGCCAGCAGCCAAGAAAGCGTGGGGGAGCTGTTTTTT
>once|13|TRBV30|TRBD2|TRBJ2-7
CAWRRGVSYEQYF
TGTGCCTGGAGACGGGGGGTGTCCTACGAGCAGTACTTC
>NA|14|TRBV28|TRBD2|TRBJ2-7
CASSSGTSGTVQYF
TGTGCCAGCAGTTCCGGGACTAGCGGTACGGTGCAGTACTTC
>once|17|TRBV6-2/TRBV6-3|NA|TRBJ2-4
CASSYSGRGRSKNIQYF
TGTGCCAGCAGTTACTCCGGGAGAGGACGTTCCAAAAACATTCAGTACTTC
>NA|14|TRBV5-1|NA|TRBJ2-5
CASSKEGVQETQYF
TGCGCCAGCAGCAAGGAGGGGGTCCAAGAGACCCAGTACTTC
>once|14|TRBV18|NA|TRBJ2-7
CASSPPWDSYEQYF
TGTGCCAGCTCACCACCGTGGGACTCCTACGAGCAGTACTTC
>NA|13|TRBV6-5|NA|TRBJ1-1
CASSAPPHTEAFF
TGTGCCAGCAGCGCTCCCCCCCACACTGAAGCTTTCTTT
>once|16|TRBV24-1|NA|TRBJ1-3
CATSDGGQPSGNTIYF
TGTGCCACCAGTGACGGCGGACAGCCTTCTGGAAACACCATATATTTT
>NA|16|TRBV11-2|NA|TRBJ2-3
CASSPRQAGVTDTQYF
TGTGCCAGCAGTCCCCGGCAGGCAGGGGTCACAGATACGCAGTATTTT
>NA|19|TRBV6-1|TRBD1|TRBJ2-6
CASSELGQVVISGANVLTF
TGTGCCAGCAGTGAATTAGGACAGGTGGTGATCTCTGGGGCCAACGTCCTGACTTTC
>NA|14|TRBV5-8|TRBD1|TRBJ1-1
CASSLTGGNTEAFF
TGTGCCAGCAGCTTGACAGGGGGTAACACTGAAGCTTTCTTT
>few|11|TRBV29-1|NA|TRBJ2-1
CSVVFYNEQFF
TGCAGCGTTGTGTTCTACAATGAGCAGTTCTTC
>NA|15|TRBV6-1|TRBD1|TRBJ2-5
CASSEAGDRFRTQYF
TGTGCCAGCAGTGAAGCTGGGGACAGGTTCAGGACCCAGTACTTC
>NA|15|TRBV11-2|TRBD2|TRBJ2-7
CASSSGTSGFYEQYF
TGTGCCAGCAGCTCAGGGACTAGCGGATTCTACGAGCAGTACTTC
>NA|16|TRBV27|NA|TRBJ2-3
CASSEFRDGITDTQYF
TGTGCCAGCAGTGAATTCCGGGACGGTATCACAGATACGCAGTATTTT
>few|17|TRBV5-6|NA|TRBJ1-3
CASSLVLRGNSGNTIYF
TGTGCCAGCAGCTTGGTCCTCCGGGGGAACTCTGGAAACACCATATATTTT
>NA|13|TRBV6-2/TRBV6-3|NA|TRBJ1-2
CASSYATNYGYTF
TGTGCCAGCAGTTACGCGACGAACTATGGCTACACCTTC
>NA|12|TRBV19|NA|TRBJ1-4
CASNRGGDGLFF
TGTGCCAGTAACCGGGGGGGAGACGGACTGTTTTTT
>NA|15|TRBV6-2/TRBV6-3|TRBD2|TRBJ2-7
CASSVAGGGPYEQYF
TGTGCCAGCAGTGTAGCGGGAGGGGGCCCCTACGAGCAGTACTTC
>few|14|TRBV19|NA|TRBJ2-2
CASSLGQYTGELFF
TGTGCCAGTAGTTTAGGGCAGTACACCGGGGAGCTGTTTTTT
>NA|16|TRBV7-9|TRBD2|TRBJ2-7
CASSQGTSGRTHEQYF
TGTGCCAGCAGCCAAGGGACTAGCGGGAGAACCCACGAGCAGTACTTC
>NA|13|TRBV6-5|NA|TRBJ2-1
CASTFWRYNEQFF
TGTGCCAGCACTTTCTGGCGGTACAATGAGCAGTTCTTC
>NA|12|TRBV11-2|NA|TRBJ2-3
CASTHTRDTQYF
TGTGCCAGCACCCACACTCGGGATACGCAGTATTTT
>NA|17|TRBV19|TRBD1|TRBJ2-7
CASSIGPRGRSSYEQYF
TGTGCCAGTAGTATAGGCCCCAGGGGGCGAAGCTCCTACGAGCAGTACTTC
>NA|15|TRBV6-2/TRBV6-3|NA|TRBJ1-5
CASSYKRGWDQPQHF
TGTGCCAGCAGTTACAAGAGGGGATGGGATCAGCCCCAGCATTTT
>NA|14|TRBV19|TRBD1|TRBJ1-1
CARILRGERTEAFF
TGTGCCAGAATACTCAGGGGGGAACGGACTGAAGCTTTCTTT
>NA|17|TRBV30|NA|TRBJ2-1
CAWSTNPRELSYNEQFF
TGTGCCTGGAGCACCAATCCCCGCGAGCTCTCCTACAATGAGCAGTTCTTC
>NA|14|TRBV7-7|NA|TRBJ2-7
CASSPSSGGYEQYF
TGTGCTAGCAGCCCCTCCTCTGGGGGCTACGAGCAGTACTTC
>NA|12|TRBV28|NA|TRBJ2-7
CASLGVRHEQYF
TGTGCCAGTCTAGGGGTGAGGCACGAGCAGTACTTC
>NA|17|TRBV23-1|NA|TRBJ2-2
CASSQSFQGWGTGELFF
TGCGCCAGCAGTCAATCTTTTCAGGGTTGGGGAACCGGGGAGCTGTTTTTT
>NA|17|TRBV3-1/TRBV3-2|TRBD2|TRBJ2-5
CASSHPTGLAGGETQYF
TGTGCCAGCAGCCACCCCACCGGACTAGCGGGAGGAGAGACCCAGTACTTC
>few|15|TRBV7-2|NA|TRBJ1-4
CASSGQGSSNEKLFF
TGTGCCAGCAGCGGTCAGGGGAGTTCGAATGAAAAACTGTTTTTT
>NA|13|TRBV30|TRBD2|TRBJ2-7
CASRVAGPYEQYF
TGTGCCTCCCGGGTAGCGGGACCCTACGAGCAGTACTTC
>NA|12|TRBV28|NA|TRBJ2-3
CASRGPGDTQYF
TGTGCCAGCAGAGGCCCGGGGGATACGCAGTATTTT
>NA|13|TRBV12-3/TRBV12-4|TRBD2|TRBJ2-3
CASKRELTDTQYF
TGTGCCAGCAAGCGGGAGCTCACAGATACGCAGTATTTT
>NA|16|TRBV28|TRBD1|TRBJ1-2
CASSLRGGGNGYGYTF
TGTGCCAGCAGTTTAAGAGGGGGCGGTAACGGGTATGGCTACACCTTC
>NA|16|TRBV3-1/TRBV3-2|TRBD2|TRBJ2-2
CASRLAGNPNTGELFF
TGTGCCAGTCGACTAGCGGGTAACCCGAACACCGGGGAGCTGTTTTTT
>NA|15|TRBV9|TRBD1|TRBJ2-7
CASSVGQGATYEQYF
TGTGCCAGCAGCGTAGGACAGGGGGCCACCTACGAGCAGTACTTC
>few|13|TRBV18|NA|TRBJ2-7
CASSPPGSYEQYF
TGTGCCAGCTCACCACCCGGTTCCTACGAGCAGTACTTC
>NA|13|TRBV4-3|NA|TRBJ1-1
CASSAQGFTEAFF
TGCGCCAGCAGCGCTCAGGGGTTCACTGAAGCTTTCTTT
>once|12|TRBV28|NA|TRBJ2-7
CASISGLGEQYF
TGTGCCAGCATCTCCGGACTGGGGGAGCAGTACTTC
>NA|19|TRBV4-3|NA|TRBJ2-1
CASSQDQAMGRGSYNEQFF
TGCGCCAGCAGCCAAGATCAGGCGATGGGCAGGGGCTCCTACAATGAGCAGTTCTTC
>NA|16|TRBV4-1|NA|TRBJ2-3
CASSFLEGGSTDTQYF
TGCGCCAGCAGCTTCCTGGAAGGCGGGAGCACAGATACGCAGTATTTT
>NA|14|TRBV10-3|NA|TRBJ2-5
CAISPGQGQETQYF
TGTGCCATCAGCCCCGGACAAGGCCAAGAGACCCAGTACTTC
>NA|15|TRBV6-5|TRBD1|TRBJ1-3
CASFFGQGSGNTIYF
TGTGCCAGCTTTTTCGGACAGGGCTCTGGAAACACCATATATTTT
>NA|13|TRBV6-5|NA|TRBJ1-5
CASSQRGSQPQHF
TGTGCCAGCAGCCAAAGGGGGAGTCAGCCCCAGCATTTT
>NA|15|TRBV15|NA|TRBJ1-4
CATSRDRVGVEKLFF
TGTGCCACCAGCAGAGATCGGGTAGGGGTTGAAAAACTGTTTTTT
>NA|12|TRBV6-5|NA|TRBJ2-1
CASPGWPNEQFF
TGTGCCAGCCCGGGGTGGCCCAATGAGCAGTTCTTC